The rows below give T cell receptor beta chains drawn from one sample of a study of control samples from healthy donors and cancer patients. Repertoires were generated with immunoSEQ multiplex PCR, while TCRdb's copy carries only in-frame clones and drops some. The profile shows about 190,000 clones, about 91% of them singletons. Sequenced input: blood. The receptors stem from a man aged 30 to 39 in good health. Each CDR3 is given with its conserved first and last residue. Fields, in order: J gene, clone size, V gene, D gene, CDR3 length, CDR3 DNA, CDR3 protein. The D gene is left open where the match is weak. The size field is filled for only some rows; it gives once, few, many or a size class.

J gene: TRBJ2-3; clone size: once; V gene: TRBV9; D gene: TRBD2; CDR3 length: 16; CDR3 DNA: TGTGCCAGCAGCGTAGGGGCGGGGGGCCTTGCAGATACGCAGTATTTT; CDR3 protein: CASSVGAGGLADTQYF
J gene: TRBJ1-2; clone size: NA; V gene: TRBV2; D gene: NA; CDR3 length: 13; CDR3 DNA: TGTGCCAGCAGCGGGGACCGAAACTATGGCTACACCTTC; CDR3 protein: CASSGDRNYGYTF
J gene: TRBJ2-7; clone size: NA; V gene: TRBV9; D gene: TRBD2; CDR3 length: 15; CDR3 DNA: TGTGCCAGCAGCGTAGGGACTAGCGGGAGCTACGAGCAGTACTTC; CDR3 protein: CASSVGTSGSYEQYF
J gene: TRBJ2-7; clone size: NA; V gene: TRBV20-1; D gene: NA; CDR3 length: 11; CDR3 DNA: TGCAGTGCTATCGACAACTACGAGCAGTACTTC; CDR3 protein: CSAIDNYEQYF
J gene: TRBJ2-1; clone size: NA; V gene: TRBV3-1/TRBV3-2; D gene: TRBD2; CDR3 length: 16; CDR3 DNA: TGTGCCAGCAGCAAATCAAGCGGGGGCCGCTACAATGAGCAGTTCTTC; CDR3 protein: CASSKSSGGRYNEQFF
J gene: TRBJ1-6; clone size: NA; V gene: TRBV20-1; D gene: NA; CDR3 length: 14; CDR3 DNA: TGCAGTGCTAGTGTCAGCCGAACTAATTCACCCCTCCACTTT; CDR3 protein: CSASVSRTNSPLHF
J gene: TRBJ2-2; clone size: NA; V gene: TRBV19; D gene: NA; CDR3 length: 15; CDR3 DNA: TGTGCCAGTACCACCGAGGGGCTTGGCACCGGGGAGCTGTTTTTT; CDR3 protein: CASTTEGLGTGELFF
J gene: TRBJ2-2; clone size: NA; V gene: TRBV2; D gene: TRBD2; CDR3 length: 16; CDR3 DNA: TGTGCCAGCAGTTCAGCTAGCGGGGGGGCCACCGGGGAGCTGTTTTTT; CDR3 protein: CASSSASGGATGELFF
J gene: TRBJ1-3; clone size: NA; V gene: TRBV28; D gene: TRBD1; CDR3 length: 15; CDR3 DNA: TGTGCCAGCAGTTTATCTCACAGGGGGGGAAACACCATATATTTT; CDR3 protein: CASSLSHRGGNTIYF
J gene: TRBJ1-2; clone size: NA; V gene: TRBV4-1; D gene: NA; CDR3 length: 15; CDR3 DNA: TGCGCCAGCAGCCAAGAGGGGGAAGGAGCTTATGGCTACACCTTC; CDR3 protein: CASSQEGEGAYGYTF
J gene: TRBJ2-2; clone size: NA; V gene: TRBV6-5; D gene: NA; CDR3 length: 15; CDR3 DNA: TGTGCCAGCGGCGGGACCGATTATTTTGCCGGGGAGCTGTTTTTT; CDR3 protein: CASGGTDYFAGELFF
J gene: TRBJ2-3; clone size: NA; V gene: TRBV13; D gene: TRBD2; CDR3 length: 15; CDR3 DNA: TGTGCCAGCAGCCGGGGACTAGCGGCCACAGATACGCAGTATTTT; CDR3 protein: CASSRGLAATDTQYF
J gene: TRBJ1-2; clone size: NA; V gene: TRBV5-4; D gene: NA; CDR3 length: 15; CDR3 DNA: TGTGCCAGCAGCTTTTGGGGCAGGGTGGCCTATGGCTACACCTTC; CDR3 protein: CASSFWGRVAYGYTF
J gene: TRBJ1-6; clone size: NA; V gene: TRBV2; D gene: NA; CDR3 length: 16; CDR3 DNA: TGTGCCAGCAGTGAATCTTACGTTGCCTATAATTCACCCCTCCACTTT; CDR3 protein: CASSESYVAYNSPLHF
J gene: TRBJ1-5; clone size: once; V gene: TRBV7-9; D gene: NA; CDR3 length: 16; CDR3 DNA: TGTGCCAGCAGCTTAGGGGCGGGGGGTAGCAATCAGCCCCAGCATTTT; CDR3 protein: CASSLGAGGSNQPQHF
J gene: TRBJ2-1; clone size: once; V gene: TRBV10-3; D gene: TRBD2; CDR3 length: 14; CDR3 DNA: TGTGCCATCAAAGCGGGGGAAACTTACAATGAGCAGTTCTTC; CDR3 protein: CAIKAGETYNEQFF
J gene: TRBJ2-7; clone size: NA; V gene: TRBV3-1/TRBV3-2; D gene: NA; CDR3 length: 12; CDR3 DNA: TGTGCCAGCAGCACCTCCGGGCGCGAGCAGTACTTC; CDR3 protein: CASSTSGREQYF
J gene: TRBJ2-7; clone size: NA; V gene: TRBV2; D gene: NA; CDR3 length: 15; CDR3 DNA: TGTGCCAGCAGGACTACGGTAAGGAGCTCCTACGAGCAGTACTTC; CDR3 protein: CASRTTVRSSYEQYF
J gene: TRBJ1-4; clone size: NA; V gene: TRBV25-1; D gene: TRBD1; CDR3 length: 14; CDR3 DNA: TGTGCCAGCAGTACAGGGGCGGCTAATGAAAAACTGTTTTTT; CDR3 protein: CASSTGAANEKLFF
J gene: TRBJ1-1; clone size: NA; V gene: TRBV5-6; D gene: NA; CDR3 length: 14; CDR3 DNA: TGTGCCAGCAGCTCGGACAGCCTGGGTAGGGAAGCTTTCTTT; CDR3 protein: CASSSDSLGREAFF
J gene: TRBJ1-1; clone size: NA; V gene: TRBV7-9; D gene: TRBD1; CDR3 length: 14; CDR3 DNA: TGTGCCAGCAGCTTAGGACAGGGGAACACTGAAGCTTTCTTT; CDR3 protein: CASSLGQGNTEAFF
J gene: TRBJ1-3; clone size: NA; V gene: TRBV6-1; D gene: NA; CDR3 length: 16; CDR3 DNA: TGTGCCAGCAGTGAACGGGGACAACAAAACGGAAACACCATATATTTT; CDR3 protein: CASSERGQQNGNTIYF
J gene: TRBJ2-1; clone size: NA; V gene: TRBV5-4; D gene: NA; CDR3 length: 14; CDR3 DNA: TGTGCCAGCAGCTTGGAGCCAGGACTCAATGAGCAGTTCTTC; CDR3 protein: CASSLEPGLNEQFF
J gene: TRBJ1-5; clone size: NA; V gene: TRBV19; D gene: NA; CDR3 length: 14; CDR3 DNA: TGTGCCAGTAGTCAGGCAGGTAACAATCAGCCCCAGCATTTT; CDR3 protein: CASSQAGNNQPQHF
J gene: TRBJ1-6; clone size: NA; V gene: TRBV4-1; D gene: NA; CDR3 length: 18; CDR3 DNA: TGCGCCAGCAGCCAAGGGGTGGCAGCCGGGAGGAGGAATTCACCCCTCCACTTT; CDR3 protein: CASSQGVAAGRRNSPLHF
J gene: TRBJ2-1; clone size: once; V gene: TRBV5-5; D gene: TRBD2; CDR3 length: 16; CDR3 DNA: TGTGCCAGCACCCTCCAGGGACTAGTAATCCTTGATGAGCAGTTCTTC; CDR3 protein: CASTLQGLVILDEQFF
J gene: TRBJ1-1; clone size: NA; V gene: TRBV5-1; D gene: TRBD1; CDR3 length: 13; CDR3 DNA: TGCGCCAGCAGCTCTGGGACAGGGGGGAAAGCTTTCTTT; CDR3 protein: CASSSGTGGKAFF
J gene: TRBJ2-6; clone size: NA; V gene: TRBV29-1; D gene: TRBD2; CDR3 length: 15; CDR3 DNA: TGCAGCGTTGAAAGTGGGGGGGCTGGGGCCAACGTCCTGACTTTC; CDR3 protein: CSVESGGAGANVLTF
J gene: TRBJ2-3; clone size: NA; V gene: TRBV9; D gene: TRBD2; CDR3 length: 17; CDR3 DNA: TGTGCCAGCAGCGTAGAGAAACTAGCGGGGAGCACAGATACGCAGTATTTT; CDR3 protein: CASSVEKLAGSTDTQYF
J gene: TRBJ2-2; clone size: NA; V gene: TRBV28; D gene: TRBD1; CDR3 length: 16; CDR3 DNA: TGTGCCAGCCAGGGGGCTGGACAGGCGAACACCGGGGAGCTGTTTTTT; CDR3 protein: CASQGAGQANTGELFF
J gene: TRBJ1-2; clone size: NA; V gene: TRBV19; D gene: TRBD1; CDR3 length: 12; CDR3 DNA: TGTGCCAGTAGTGTTCGGGACAGGTCGATCACCTTC; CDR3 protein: CASSVRDRSITF
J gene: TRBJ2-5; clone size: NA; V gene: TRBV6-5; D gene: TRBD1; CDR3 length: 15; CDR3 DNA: TGTGCCAGCAGTTGGTACAGGGGTGAGGAAGAGACCCAGTACTTC; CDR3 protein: CASSWYRGEEETQYF
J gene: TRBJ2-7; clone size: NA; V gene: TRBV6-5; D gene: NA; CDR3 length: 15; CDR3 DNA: TGTGCCAGCCGGGCTACGACGCGTCATACCTACGAGCAGTACTTC; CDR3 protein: CASRATTRHTYEQYF
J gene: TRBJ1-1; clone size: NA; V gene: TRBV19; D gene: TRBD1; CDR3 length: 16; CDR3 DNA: TGTGCCAGTAGTACCCCCGAGGGACAGGGCCGCACTGAAGCTTTCTTT; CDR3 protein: CASSTPEGQGRTEAFF
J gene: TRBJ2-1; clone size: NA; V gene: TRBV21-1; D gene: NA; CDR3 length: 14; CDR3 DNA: TGTGCCAGTACCCGGGACAGGGGCTGGAATGAGCAGTTCTTC; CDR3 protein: CASTRDRGWNEQFF
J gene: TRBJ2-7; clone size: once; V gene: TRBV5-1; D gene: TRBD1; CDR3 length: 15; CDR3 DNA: TGCGCCAGCAGCCCGGGGACAGGGAAACCCTACGAGCAGTACTTC; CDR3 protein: CASSPGTGKPYEQYF
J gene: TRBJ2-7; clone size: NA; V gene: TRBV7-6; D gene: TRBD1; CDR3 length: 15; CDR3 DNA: TGTGCCAGCAGCCATGGGACAGGGGGGACCTACGAGCAGTACTTC; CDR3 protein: CASSHGTGGTYEQYF
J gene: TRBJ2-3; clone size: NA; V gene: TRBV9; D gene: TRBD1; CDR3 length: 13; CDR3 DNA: TGTGCCAGCGGGGCAGGGGGTACAGATACGCAGTATTTT; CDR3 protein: CASGAGGTDTQYF
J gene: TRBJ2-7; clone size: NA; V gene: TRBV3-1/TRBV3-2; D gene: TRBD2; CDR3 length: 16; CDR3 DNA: TGTGCCAGCAGCCACCCCTGGCCAGCGGGGGAGGGCGAGCAGTACTTC; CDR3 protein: CASSHPWPAGEGEQYF
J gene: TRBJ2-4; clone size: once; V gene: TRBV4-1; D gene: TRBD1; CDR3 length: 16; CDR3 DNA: TGCGCCAGCAGCCAAGGACAGGGCTTTGGCAAAAACATTCAGTACTTC; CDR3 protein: CASSQGQGFGKNIQYF
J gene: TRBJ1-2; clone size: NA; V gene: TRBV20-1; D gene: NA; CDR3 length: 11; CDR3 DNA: TGCAGTGCTAGCATAGCGGCTAGCTACACCTTC; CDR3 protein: CSASIAASYTF
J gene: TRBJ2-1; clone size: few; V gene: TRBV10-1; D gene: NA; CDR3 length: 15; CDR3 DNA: TGCGCCAGCAGTCGGGGGCCAGTTGTAGGAGATGAGCAGTTCTTC; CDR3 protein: CASSRGPVVGDEQFF
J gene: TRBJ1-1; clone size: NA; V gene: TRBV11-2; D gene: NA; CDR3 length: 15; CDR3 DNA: TGTGCCAGCAGCACCCAATTGGGGGGGGGTACTGAAGCTTTCTTT; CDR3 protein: CASSTQLGGGTEAFF
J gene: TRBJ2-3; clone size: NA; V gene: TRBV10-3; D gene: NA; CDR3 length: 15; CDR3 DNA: TGTGCCATCAGTGAGGTACAGGGAACGACAGATACGCAGTATTTT; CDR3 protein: CAISEVQGTTDTQYF
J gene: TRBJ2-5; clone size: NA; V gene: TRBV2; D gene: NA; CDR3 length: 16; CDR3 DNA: TGTGCCAGTCTTGCCGATTGGACCCCTGGTAGGGAGACCCAGTACTTC; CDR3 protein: CASLADWTPGRETQYF
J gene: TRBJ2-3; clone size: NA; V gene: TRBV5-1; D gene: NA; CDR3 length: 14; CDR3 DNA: TGCGCCAGCAGCTTAGAGGGGTACACAGATACGCAGTATTTT; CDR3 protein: CASSLEGYTDTQYF
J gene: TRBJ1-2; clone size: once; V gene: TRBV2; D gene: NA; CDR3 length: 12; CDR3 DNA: TGTGCCAGCAGGCGGGGGGACTATGGCTACACCTTC; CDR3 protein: CASRRGDYGYTF
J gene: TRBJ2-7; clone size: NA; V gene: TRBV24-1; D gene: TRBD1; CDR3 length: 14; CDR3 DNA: TGTGCCACCAGTGATTTCGGGACAGACTACGAGCAGTACTTC; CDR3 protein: CATSDFGTDYEQYF
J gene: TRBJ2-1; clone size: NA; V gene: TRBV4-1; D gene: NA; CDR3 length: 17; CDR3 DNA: TGCGCCAGCAGCCAGGACGGGGGACCGAGCTCCTACAATGAGCAGTTCTTC; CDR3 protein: CASSQDGGPSSYNEQFF
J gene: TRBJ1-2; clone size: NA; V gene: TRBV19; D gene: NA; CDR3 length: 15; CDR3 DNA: TGTGCCAGTAGACTTTTCCCCGACAGCAATTATGGCTACACCTTC; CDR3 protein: CASRLFPDSNYGYTF
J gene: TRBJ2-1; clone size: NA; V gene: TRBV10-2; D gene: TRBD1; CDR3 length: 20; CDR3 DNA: TGCGCCAGCCTGGTAGAGGACAGGGGAACGGCGGGGGCTCCCTACAATGAGCAGTTCTTC; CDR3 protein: CASLVEDRGTAGAPYNEQFF
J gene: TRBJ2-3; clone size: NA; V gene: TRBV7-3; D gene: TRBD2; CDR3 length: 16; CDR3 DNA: TGTGCCAGCAGCTTAATAAAGCGGGGGAACACAGATACGCAGTATTTT; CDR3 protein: CASSLIKRGNTDTQYF
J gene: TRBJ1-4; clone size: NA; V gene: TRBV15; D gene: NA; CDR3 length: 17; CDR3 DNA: TGTGCCACCAGCAGAGGAGCAGGCACCGAAGCTAATGAAAAACTGTTTTTT; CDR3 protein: CATSRGAGTEANEKLFF
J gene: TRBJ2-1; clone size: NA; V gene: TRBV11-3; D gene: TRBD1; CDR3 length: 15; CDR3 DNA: TGTGCCAGCAGCTTGGGTCAGGGGGTATGGAATGAGCAGTTCTTC; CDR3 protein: CASSLGQGVWNEQFF
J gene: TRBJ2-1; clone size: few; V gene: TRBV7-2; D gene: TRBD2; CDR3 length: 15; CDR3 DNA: TGTGCCAGCAGACAGACTAGCGGCGGTTACAATGAGCAGTTCTTC; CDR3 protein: CASRQTSGGYNEQFF
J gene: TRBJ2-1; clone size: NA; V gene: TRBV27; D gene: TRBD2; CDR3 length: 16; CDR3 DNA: TGTGCCAGCACCGGACTAGCGGGGGGCTCCTACAATGAGCAGTTCTTC; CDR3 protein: CASTGLAGGSYNEQFF
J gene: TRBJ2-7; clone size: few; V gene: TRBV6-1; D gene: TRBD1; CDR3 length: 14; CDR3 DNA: TGTGCCAGCAGTGACGGGACAGGGAGGGACGAGCAGTACTTC; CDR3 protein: CASSDGTGRDEQYF